These T cell receptor beta chains were read from a single sample in a study of blood T cell repertoires in COVID-19. The protocol was immunoSEQ multiplex PCR, while the TCRdb copy is restricted to in-frame clones and leaves out a portion. The sample holds about 280,000 clones; 65% to 90% are singletons and the top ten take more than 10%. Specimen: peripheral blood. The receptors were gathered from a human donor in a cohort sampled during active COVID-19. CDR3s include the opening cysteine and the closing phenylalanine or tryptophan. A D gene is named only where the DNA matches it firmly. Clone size appears in some rows only: once, few, many, or a class for an expanded clone.

few,TRBJ2-2,TRBD2,TRBV19,CASGLAGNTGELFF,TGTGCCAGCGGACTAGCGGGGAACACCGGGGAGCTGTTTTTT
.,TRBJ2-2,TRBD2,TRBV6-1,CASSGFGLAGTGELFF,TGTGCCAGCAGTGGTTTTGGACTAGCGGGCACCGGGGAGCTGTTTTTT
once,TRBJ2-7,TRBD1,TRBV19,CAWEGDRGPYEQYF,TGTGCCTGGGAGGGGGACAGGGGTCCCTACGAGCAGTACTTC
few,TRBJ1-1,.,TRBV13,CASRDTPNTEAFF,TGTGCCAGCCGGGACACTCCAAACACTGAAGCTTTCTTT
few,TRBJ2-5,TRBD1,TRBV7-9,CASSSLPGQGAKETQYF,TGTGCCAGCAGCTCACTCCCGGGACAGGGGGCGAAAGAGACCCAGTACTTC
once,TRBJ2-3,.,TRBV28,CASSLRLRQYF,TGTGCCAGCAGTTTGAGACTTCGCCAGTATTTT
.,TRBJ1-4,.,TRBV5-6,CASSLRGWGNEKLFF,TGTGCCAGCAGCTTGAGAGGGTGGGGTAATGAAAAACTGTTTTTT
.,TRBJ2-7,TRBD1,TRBV19,CASSIAGTGGPEQYF,TGTGCCAGTAGTATCGCGGGAACAGGGGGCCCCGAGCAGTACTTC
.,TRBJ2-1,TRBD1,TRBV7-9,CASSFGGQYNEQFF,TGTGCCAGCAGCTTTGGGGGACAGTACAATGAGCAGTTCTTC
.,TRBJ2-1,TRBD2,TRBV9,CASSVTSGSGDEQFF,TGTGCCAGCAGCGTGACTAGCGGGAGTGGGGATGAGCAGTTCTTC
.,TRBJ2-2,TRBD2,TRBV2,CASREAAGGGYTGELFF,TGTGCCAGCAGGGAGGCAGCGGGAGGGGGGTACACCGGGGAGCTGTTTTTT
.,TRBJ1-6,.,TRBV7-9,CASSLGRQKHSPLHF,TGTGCCAGCAGCTTAGGGCGGCAGAAACATTCACCCCTCCACTTT
.,TRBJ2-7,TRBD2,TRBV27,CASSLAGGEEQYF,TGTGCCAGCAGTTTAGCGGGAGGGGAAGAGCAGTACTTC
once,TRBJ2-7,.,TRBV3-1/TRBV3-2,CASSQGGGNYEQYF,TGTGCCAGCAGCCAAGGTGGAGGGAACTACGAGCAGTACTTC
.,TRBJ2-6,TRBD1,TRBV7-9,CASSRGTGSGANVLTF,TGTGCCAGCAGCAGAGGGACAGGGTCTGGGGCCAACGTCCTGACTTTC
.,TRBJ1-5,.,TRBV5-6,CASSLGGFGNQPQHF,TGTGCCAGCAGCTTGGGAGGGTTCGGCAATCAGCCCCAGCATTTT
.,TRBJ2-2,TRBD1,TRBV19,CASSATGGENTGELFF,TGTGCCAGTAGTGCGACAGGGGGTGAGAACACCGGGGAGCTGTTTTTT
.,TRBJ2-5,.,TRBV28,CASRRGGAQETQYF,TGTGCCAGCCGCAGAGGAGGGGCCCAAGAGACCCAGTACTTC
.,TRBJ2-7,TRBD2,TRBV5-1,CASSLGGAGGYEQYF,TGCGCCAGCAGCTTGGGTGGAGCGGGAGGATACGAGCAGTACTTC
.,TRBJ2-1,.,TRBV5-1,CASSLARGSSYNEQFF,TGCGCCAGCAGCTTGGCCAGGGGTAGCTCCTACAATGAGCAGTTCTTC
once,TRBJ1-2,.,TRBV19,CASRPLGINYGYTF,TGTGCCAGTAGACCCCTCGGGATTAACTATGGCTACACCTTC
.,TRBJ2-5,TRBD2,TRBV2,CASSRLGLAGEETQYF,TGTGCCAGCAGTAGACTCGGACTAGCGGGAGAAGAGACCCAGTACTTC
.,TRBJ1-2,.,TRBV28,CALGGSPYGYTF,TGTGCCCTGGGGGGTAGCCCCTATGGCTACACCTTC
.,TRBJ2-6,.,TRBV7-8,CASSLGISGANVLTF,TGTGCCAGCAGCTTAGGTATCTCTGGGGCCAACGTCCTGACTTTC
.,TRBJ1-6,TRBD1,TRBV2,CASQPGQLNSPLHF,TGTGCCAGCCAACCGGGACAGCTTAATTCACCCCTCCACTTT
.,TRBJ1-2,.,TRBV12-3/TRBV12-4,CASSGQGPGGYTF,TGTGCCAGCAGTGGTCAGGGGCCGGGCGGCTACACCTTC
.,TRBJ2-3,.,TRBV4-3,CASSQVDSGTTDTQYF,TGCGCCAGCAGCCAAGTCGATAGCGGAACCACAGATACGCAGTATTTT
.,TRBJ2-3,.,TRBV2,CASSVRGVTDTQYF,TGTGCCAGCAGTGTAAGGGGCGTGACAGATACGCAGTATTTT
.,TRBJ2-5,TRBD2,TRBV7-2,CASSSPGLAGGQETQYF,TGTGCCAGCAGCTCTCCCGGACTAGCGGGAGGGCAAGAGACCCAGTACTTC
.,TRBJ1-4,TRBD1,TRBV28,CASSGQGAGEKLFF,TGTGCCAGCAGTGGACAGGGCGCGGGGGAAAAACTGTTTTTT
many,TRBJ1-3,.,TRBV2,CASKEGNTIYF,TGTGCCAGCAAGGAGGGAAACACCATATATTTT
.,TRBJ2-7,TRBD2,TRBV6-5,CASTPGGPLYEQYF,TGTGCCAGCACCCCGGGGGGTCCCCTCTACGAGCAGTACTTC
.,TRBJ1-2,.,TRBV29-1,CSVGLVDGYTF,TGCAGCGTTGGCCTAGTGGATGGCTACACCTTC
.,TRBJ1-1,.,TRBV19,CASSMITATNTEAFF,TGTGCCAGTAGTATGATTACAGCTACGAACACTGAAGCTTTCTTT
few,TRBJ2-2,TRBD2,TRBV3-1/TRBV3-2,CASSQSGLVTGELFF,TGTGCCAGCAGCCAATCGGGACTAGTGACCGGGGAGCTGTTTTTT
.,TRBJ2-7,.,TRBV4-1,CASSQGPGSLGQYF,TGCGCCAGCAGCCAAGGTCCCGGGAGCTTGGGACAGTACTTC
once,TRBJ2-3,.,TRBV5-1,CASSLAGGAADTQYF,TGCGCCAGCAGCTTGGCCGGGGGAGCGGCAGATACGCAGTATTTT
.,TRBJ2-1,.,TRBV28,CASSLGGGAPREEEQFF,TGTGCCAGCAGTTTAGGGGGGGGCGCGCCGAGGGAGGAAGAGCAGTTCTTC
.,TRBJ1-3,.,TRBV28,CASSLPPLGNTIYF,TGTGCCAGCAGTTTACCCCCCCTGGGAAACACCATATATTTT
once,TRBJ1-2,.,TRBV27,CASSSLGTQTLNGYTF,TGTGCCAGCAGTTCCCTCGGGACACAAACCCTCAATGGCTACACCTTC
few,TRBJ2-2,TRBD2,TRBV5-4,CASRSSGRAGPGELFF,TGTGCCAGCAGAAGTAGCGGGAGGGCCGGTCCCGGGGAGCTGTTTTTT
.,TRBJ2-1,.,TRBV27,CASSSPDWYNEQFF,TGTGCCAGCAGTTCCCCGGACTGGTACAATGAGCAGTTCTTC
.,TRBJ2-6,.,TRBV19,CASSTHSGITSGANVLTF,TGTGCCAGTAGTACCCATTCGGGGATCACCTCTGGGGCCAACGTCCTGACTTTC
.,TRBJ2-6,.,TRBV18,CASSRKGRTGANVLTF,TGTGCCAGCTCCCGGAAGGGGAGGACTGGGGCCAACGTCCTGACTTTC
.,TRBJ2-7,TRBD2,TRBV29-1,CSFTGLAGLTYEQYF,TGCAGCTTTACGGGACTAGCGGGACTCACCTACGAGCAGTACTTC
.,TRBJ2-7,TRBD2,TRBV5-6,CASSLWGGSHEQYF,TGTGCCAGCAGCTTGTGGGGAGGGTCCCACGAGCAGTACTTC
few,TRBJ2-7,TRBD1,TRBV18,CASSSGTGGSYEQYF,TGTGCCAGCTCATCCGGGACAGGGGGCTCCTACGAGCAGTACTTC
once,TRBJ2-1,TRBD2,TRBV19,CASSIETSGNEQFF,TGTGCCAGTAGTATAGAGACTAGCGGCAATGAGCAGTTCTTC